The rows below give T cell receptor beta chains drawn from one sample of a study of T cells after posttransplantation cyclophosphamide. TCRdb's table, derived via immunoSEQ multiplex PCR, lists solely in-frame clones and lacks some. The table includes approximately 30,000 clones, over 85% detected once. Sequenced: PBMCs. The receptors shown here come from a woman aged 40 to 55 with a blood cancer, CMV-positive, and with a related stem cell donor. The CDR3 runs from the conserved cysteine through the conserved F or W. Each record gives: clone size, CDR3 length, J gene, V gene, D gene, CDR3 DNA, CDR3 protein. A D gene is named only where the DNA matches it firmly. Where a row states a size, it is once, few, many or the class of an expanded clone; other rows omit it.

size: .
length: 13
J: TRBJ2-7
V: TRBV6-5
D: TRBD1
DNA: TGTGCCAGCAGCCGAGACAGGGTCTACGAGCAGTACTTC
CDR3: CASSRDRVYEQYF

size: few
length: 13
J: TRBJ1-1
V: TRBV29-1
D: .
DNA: TGCAGCGTTGCCAGAGGGAGGAACACTGAAGCTTTCTTT
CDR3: CSVARGRNTEAFF

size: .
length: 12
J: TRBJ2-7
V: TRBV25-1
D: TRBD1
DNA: TGTGCCAGCACGACAGGGTCCTACGAGCAGTACTTC
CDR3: CASTTGSYEQYF

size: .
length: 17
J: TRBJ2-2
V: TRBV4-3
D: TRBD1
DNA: TGCGCCAGCAGCAAAAACCGGGACAGGGTATGGACCGGGGAGCTGTTTTTT
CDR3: CASSKNRDRVWTGELFF

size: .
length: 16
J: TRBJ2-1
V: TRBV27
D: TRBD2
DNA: TGTGCCAGCAGTCCCCTACTAGCGGGGGGGCATAATGAGCAGTTCTTC
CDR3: CASSPLLAGGHNEQFF

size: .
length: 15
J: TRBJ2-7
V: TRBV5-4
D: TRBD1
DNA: TGTGCCAGCAGCTCCCCCGGGACAGGGCTCTACGAGCAGTACTTC
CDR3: CASSSPGTGLYEQYF

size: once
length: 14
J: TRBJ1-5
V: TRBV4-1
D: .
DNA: TGCGCCAGCAGCCAAGATAGGGGGGGTCAGCCCCAGCATTTT
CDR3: CASSQDRGGQPQHF

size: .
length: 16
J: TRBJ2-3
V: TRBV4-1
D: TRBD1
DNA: TGCGCCAGCAGCCAAACAGGGGATTCTTGGACAGATACGCAGTATTTT
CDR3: CASSQTGDSWTDTQYF

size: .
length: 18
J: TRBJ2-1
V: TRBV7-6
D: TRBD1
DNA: TGTGCCAGCAGCTTAGAGCTCAACAGGGGGCGCTTTCACAATGAGCAGTTCTTC
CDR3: CASSLELNRGRFHNEQFF

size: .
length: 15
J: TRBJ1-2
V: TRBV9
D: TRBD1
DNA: TGTGCCAGCAGCCGGGACAGGTGGACTAACTATGGCTACACCTTC
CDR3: CASSRDRWTNYGYTF

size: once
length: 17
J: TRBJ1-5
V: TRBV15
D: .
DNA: TGTGCCACCAGCAGAGAAATATCCGGTACCAAAAATCAGCCCCAGCATTTT
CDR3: CATSREISGTKNQPQHF

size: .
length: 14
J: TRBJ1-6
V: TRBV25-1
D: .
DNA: TGTGCCAGCAGTGAATATTCCGGCGGAGCACCCCTCCACTTT
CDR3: CASSEYSGGAPLHF

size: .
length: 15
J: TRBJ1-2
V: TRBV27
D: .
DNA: TGTGCCAGCAGTTTATCAGGGGGGGGTGGCTATGGCTACACCTTC
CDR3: CASSLSGGGGYGYTF

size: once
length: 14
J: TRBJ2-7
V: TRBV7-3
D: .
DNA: TGTGCCACATGGGGGCCCGATGATGCCTACGAGCAGTACTTC
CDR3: CATWGPDDAYEQYF

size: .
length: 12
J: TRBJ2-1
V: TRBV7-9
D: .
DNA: TGTGCCAGCAGCTTAGGGGCCTACGAGCCGTTCTTC
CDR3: CASSLGAYEPFF

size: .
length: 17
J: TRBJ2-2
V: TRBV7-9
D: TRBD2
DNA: TGTGCCAGCAGCACGACTAGCGGGGGGTCCCCCACCGGGGAGCTGTTTTTT
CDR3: CASSTTSGGSPTGELFF

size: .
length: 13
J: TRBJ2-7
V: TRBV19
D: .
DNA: TGTGCCAGTAGTCCGGACCGGGGAGACGAGCAGTACTTC
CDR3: CASSPDRGDEQYF

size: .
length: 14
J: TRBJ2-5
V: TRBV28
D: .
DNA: TGTGCCAGCAGGCTAGACAGTGGCCAAGAGACCCAGTACTTC
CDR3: CASRLDSGQETQYF

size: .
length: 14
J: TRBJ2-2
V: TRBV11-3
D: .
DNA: TGTGCCAGCAGCGCTGGGGAGCCCGGGGGGGAGCTGTTTTTT
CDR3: CASSAGEPGGELFF

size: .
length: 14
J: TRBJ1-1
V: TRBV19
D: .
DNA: TGTGCCAGTAGTATCAGGGGTAGTTTAACTGAAGCTTTCTTT
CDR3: CASSIRGSLTEAFF

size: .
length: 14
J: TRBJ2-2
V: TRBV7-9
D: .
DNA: TGTGCCAGCAACAGAATTCTTCCTAACGGGGAGCTGTTTTTT
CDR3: CASNRILPNGELFF